Listed below are T cell receptor beta chains from one sample, sequenced in a study of OX40 agonist ivuxolimab in advanced cancers. Assay: immunoSEQ multiplex PCR; the TCRdb copy retains only in-frame clones and omits some. This sample has more than 9,000 clones, with nearly 80% found just once. The source material was CD4+ or CD8+ T cells sorted from blood, sampled in a trial of the OX40 agonist ivuxolimab. The receptor source for this set is an adult with an advanced solid tumor such as melanoma, head and neck, liver or kidney cancer. The CDR3 runs from the conserved cysteine through the conserved F or W. A D gene is named only where the DNA matches it firmly. The size field is filled for only some rows; it gives once, few, many or a size class.

clone_size j_call d_call v_call cdr3_nt cdr3_aa
NA TRBJ1-3 NA TRBV6-4 TGTGCCAGCAGTGATCCCCCCCGGAGCTCTGGAAACACCATATATTTT CASSDPPRSSGNTIYF
NA TRBJ1-5 NA TRBV7-2 TGTGCCAGCAGCCAGGGGACACTTTATAGCAATCAGCCCCAGCATTTT CASSQGTLYSNQPQHF
few TRBJ2-1 TRBD2 TRBV29-1 TGCAGCGTTGACGGACTAGCGGGTTCCTACAATGAGCAGTTCTTC CSVDGLAGSYNEQFF
NA TRBJ2-1 TRBD2 TRBV30 TGTGCCTGGAGTGTAGATGGGGTCTACAGCGGGAGCTCCTACAATGAGCAGTTCTTC CAWSVDGVYSGSSYNEQFF
NA TRBJ2-1 TRBD1 TRBV7-7 TGTGCCAGCAGCTTAGCGCCCCCGAGGACAGGGGGCTTCTACAATGAGCAGTTCTTC CASSLAPPRTGGFYNEQFF
NA TRBJ1-2 NA TRBV27 TGTGCCAGCAGTACCCGGGGACGGAACTATGGCTACACCTTC CASSTRGRNYGYTF
NA TRBJ2-5 NA TRBV7-2 TGTGCCAGCAGCTTAGATGTCGGAACCATACAAGAGACCCAGTACTTC CASSLDVGTIQETQYF
NA TRBJ2-5 NA TRBV13 TGTGCCAGCAGCCCGAGCGGATCCTACCAAGAGACCCAGTACTTC CASSPSGSYQETQYF
few TRBJ2-5 TRBD2 TRBV5-4 TGTGCCAGCAGCGAAGGGACTAGCGGGCAGGAGACCCAGTACTTC CASSEGTSGQETQYF
NA TRBJ2-1 NA TRBV5-1 TGCGCCAGCAGCCCGACCGGGACCCTTTACAATGAGCAGTTCTTC CASSPTGTLYNEQFF
once TRBJ2-2 NA TRBV27 TGTGCCAGCAGCCCCCCCCGCACCGGGGAGCTGTTTTTT CASSPPRTGELFF
NA TRBJ2-2 NA TRBV10-3 TGTGCCATCAGTGCGCCCTACAGGGTACCACCCGGGGAGCTGTTTTTT CAISAPYRVPPGELFF
NA TRBJ2-7 NA TRBV6-5 TGTGCCAGCAGTTACCGGCGGACGGGCTCCTACGAGCAGTACTTC CASSYRRTGSYEQYF
NA TRBJ2-3 TRBD1 TRBV28 TGTGCCAGCAGCCCCGGGACAGGGGGCAGCACAGATACGCAGTATTTT CASSPGTGGSTDTQYF
NA TRBJ1-2 TRBD1 TRBV27 TGTGCCAGCAGTTCAAACTCAGGGGGCGAAGCTTATGGCTACACCTTC CASSSNSGGEAYGYTF
NA TRBJ1-2 NA TRBV2 TGTGCCAGCAGCCCCGGGAGCTCTAACTATGGCTACACCTTC CASSPGSSNYGYTF
NA TRBJ1-4 TRBD1 TRBV9 TGTGCCAGCAGCGTAGACGACAGGGTTAATGAAAAACTGTTTTTT CASSVDDRVNEKLFF
NA TRBJ2-7 TRBD1 TRBV5-6 TGTGCCAGCAGCTTGGGTCGAGGGGGCCGGGGCGAGCAGTACTTC CASSLGRGGRGEQYF
NA TRBJ2-7 NA TRBV27 TGTGCCAGCAGTTTATCGTCACTGGGGGGCTACGAGCAGTACTTC CASSLSSLGGYEQYF
NA TRBJ2-6 TRBD1 TRBV27 TGTGCCAGCAGTAGATTTCCGGGACAGCTCTCTGGGGCCAACGTCCTGACTTTC CASSRFPGQLSGANVLTF
NA TRBJ2-7 NA TRBV5-6 TGTGCCAGCAGCTTGGCTCCGGGAGAGTGGGCGTACGAGCAGTACTTC CASSLAPGEWAYEQYF
NA TRBJ2-3 NA TRBV11-2 TGTGCCAGCAGCTTATCCGGTAGTGGCACAGATACGCAGTATTTT CASSLSGSGTDTQYF
NA TRBJ2-1 TRBD2 TRBV19 TGTGCCAGTAGGACCGGGACTAGGGTTGGCAATGAGCAGTTCTTC CASRTGTRVGNEQFF
NA TRBJ2-7 NA TRBV27 TGTGCCAGCAGCCGATCGGGAGACAGGGTCTTCCACGAGCAGTACTTC CASSRSGDRVFHEQYF
once TRBJ2-7 NA TRBV5-5 TGTGCCAGCAGCTTTCGGTCAGGGTCCTACGAGCAGTACTTC CASSFRSGSYEQYF
NA TRBJ2-3 NA TRBV15 TGTGCCACCAGCAGAGAGCCGGGCGGGGAATACACAGATACGCAGTATTTT CATSREPGGEYTDTQYF
few TRBJ1-2 TRBD1 TRBV27 TGTGCCAGCAGTTCCTTCCAGGGGGGCGGTGGCTACACCTTC CASSSFQGGGGYTF
NA TRBJ1-1 NA TRBV5-6 TGTGCCACGAGGGCAATGAACACTGAAGCTTTCTTT CATRAMNTEAFF
NA TRBJ1-5 NA TRBV7-2 TGTGCCAGCAGCTTAGTAACAGGTTTGCATCAGCCCCAGCATTTT CASSLVTGLHQPQHF
medium-sized TRBJ2-1 NA TRBV6-4 TGTGCCAGCAGTGAGGACGATAGGAATGAGCAGTTCTTC CASSEDDRNEQFF
few TRBJ2-5 NA TRBV7-9 TGTGCCAGCAGCGCCCCGGGATTTCAAGAGACCCAGTACTTC CASSAPGFQETQYF
once TRBJ1-2 NA TRBV5-1 TGCGCCAGCAGCCCGCACGAGGGCCTCTATGGCTACACCTTC CASSPHEGLYGYTF
NA TRBJ2-3 TRBD1 TRBV7-9 TGTGCCAGCAGCTCGCCCAGGGACAGGGGGCAACATACGCAGTATTTT CASSSPRDRGQHTQYF
NA TRBJ2-1 TRBD2 TRBV29-1 TGCAGCGTTGTCTTACGGGGGGAGGGCCACTCCGGTGAGCAGTTCTTC CSVVLRGEGHSGEQFF
NA TRBJ2-2 TRBD2 TRBV7-9 TGTGCCAGCAGCGAACTAACTAGCGAGAACACCGGGGAGCTGTTTTTT CASSELTSENTGELFF
NA TRBJ2-7 TRBD1 TRBV28 TGTGCCAGCCGAAGAGGCCGACAGGGGCCCCATCCCTACGAGCAGTACTTC CASRRGRQGPHPYEQYF
once TRBJ1-2 NA TRBV19 TGTGCCAGTAGTCCCGGACAGTGGCTCAACGGCTACACCTTC CASSPGQWLNGYTF